Given below is one TCR beta chain in context. This CDR3 comprises 13 residues. Germline V lookup: CDR1 MNHEY, CDR2 SMNVEV (reference sequence). Trimming cost V 4 bases and J 1 base, with 7 bases left between them. This record comes from a study of blood T cell repertoires in COVID-19. Study-wide context: Whether acute or convalescent, the COVID-19 samples came from the United States, Italy and Spain. From T cells, B-cell-depleted T cells, or PBMCs came the material, which was cDNA or gDNA.

Patients at the Seattle site were enrolled during active infection and followed longitudinally. Original analysis: Using reference gene primer amplification, nucleated cell counts were estimated. Here immunoSEQ multiplex PCR was the method, and the copy in TCRdb shows in-frame clones only, minus some. V, J and clone size are taken as reported in that table, and D and trimming were inferred from the DNA itself. The table lists a few hundred thousand clones, about 85% of them singletons. The source of this sequence is a human donor with COVID-19, enrolled during active disease. The donor label of this sample is uncertain. Sequenced sample: peripheral blood. This chain links TRBV27 with TRBJ1-1; tentative D call: TRBD1 (6 bases). The CDR3 sequence is CASSWGRNTEAFF. In nucleotides, the CDR3 is TGTGCCAGCAGTTGGGGGCGGAACACTGAAGCTTTCTTT.